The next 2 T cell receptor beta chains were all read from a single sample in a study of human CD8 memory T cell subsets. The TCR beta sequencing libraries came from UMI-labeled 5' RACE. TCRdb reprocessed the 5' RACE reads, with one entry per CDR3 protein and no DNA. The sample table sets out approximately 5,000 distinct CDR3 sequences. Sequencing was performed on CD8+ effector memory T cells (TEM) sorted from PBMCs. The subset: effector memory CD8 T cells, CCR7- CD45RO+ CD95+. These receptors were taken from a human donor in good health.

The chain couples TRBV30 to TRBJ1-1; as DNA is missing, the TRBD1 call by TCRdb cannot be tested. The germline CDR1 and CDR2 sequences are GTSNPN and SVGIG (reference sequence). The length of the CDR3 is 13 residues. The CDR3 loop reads CAWSARENTEAFF.

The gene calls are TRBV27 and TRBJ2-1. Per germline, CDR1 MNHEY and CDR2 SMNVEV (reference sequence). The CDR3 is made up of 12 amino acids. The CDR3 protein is CASSVIGNEQFF.